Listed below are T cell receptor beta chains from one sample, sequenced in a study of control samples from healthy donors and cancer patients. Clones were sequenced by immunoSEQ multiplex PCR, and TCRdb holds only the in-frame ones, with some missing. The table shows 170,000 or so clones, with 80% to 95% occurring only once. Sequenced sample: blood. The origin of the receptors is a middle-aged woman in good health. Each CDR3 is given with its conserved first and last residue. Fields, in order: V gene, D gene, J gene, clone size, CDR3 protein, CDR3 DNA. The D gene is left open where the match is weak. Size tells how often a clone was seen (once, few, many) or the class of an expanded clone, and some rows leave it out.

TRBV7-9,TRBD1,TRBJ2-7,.,CASSPGQVSYEQYF,TGTGCCAGCAGCCCGGGACAGGTTTCCTACGAGCAGTACTTC
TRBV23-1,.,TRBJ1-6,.,CASSPEGGRYSPLHF,TGCGCCAGCAGTCCCGAGGGGGGCCGTTATTCACCCCTCCACTTT
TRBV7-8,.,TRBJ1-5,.,CASSPGNQPQHF,TGTGCCAGCAGCCCCGGAAATCAGCCCCAGCATTTT
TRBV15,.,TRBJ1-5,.,CATSRAAEPQHF,TGTGCCACCAGCAGAGCGGCAGAGCCCCAGCATTTT
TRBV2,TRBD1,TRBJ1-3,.,CASSVGQGSGNTIYF,TGTGCCAGCAGTGTAGGACAGGGTTCCGGAAACACCATATATTTT
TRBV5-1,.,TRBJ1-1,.,CASSLETGRAPGNTEAFF,TGCGCCAGCAGCTTGGAAACTGGACGGGCACCGGGGAACACTGAAGCTTTCTTT
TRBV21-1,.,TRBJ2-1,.,CASYGLAGGPHEQFF,TGTGCCAGCTACGGTTTAGCGGGGGGGCCTCATGAGCAGTTCTTC
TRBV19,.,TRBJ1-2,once,CASSNLRDAYGYTF,TGTGCCAGTAGCAACCTTAGGGATGCCTATGGCTACACCTTC
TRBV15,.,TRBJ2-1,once,CATSRGGGAYNEQFF,TGTGCCACCAGCAGAGGGGGCGGCGCCTACAATGAGCAGTTCTTC
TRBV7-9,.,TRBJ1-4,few,CASGGQINERLFF,TGTGCCAGCGGGGGTCAAATTAATGAAAGACTGTTTTTT
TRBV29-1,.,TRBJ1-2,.,CSVGDLGYGYTF,TGCAGCGTTGGAGACCTGGGCTATGGCTACACCTTC
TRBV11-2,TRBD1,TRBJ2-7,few,CASSLDRGSYEQYF,TGTGCCAGCAGCTTGGACAGGGGTTCCTACGAGCAGTACTTC
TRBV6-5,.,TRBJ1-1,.,CASSYSQYTEAFF,TGTGCCAGCAGTTACTCCCAGTACACTGAAGCTTTCTTT
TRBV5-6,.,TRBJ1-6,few,CASSLTGTQYSPLHF,TGTGCCAGCAGCTTGACCGGGACCCAATATTCACCCCTCCACTTT
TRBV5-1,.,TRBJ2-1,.,CASSFLWLGDEQFF,TGCGCCAGCAGCTTTCTCTGGCTGGGAGATGAGCAGTTCTTC
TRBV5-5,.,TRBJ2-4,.,CASSLNILMLNIQYF,TGTGCCAGCAGCTTGAACATCCTGATGTTAAACATTCAGTACTTC
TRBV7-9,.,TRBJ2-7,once,CASSLASGESDEQYF,TGTGCCAGCAGCTTAGCTTCCGGGGAGAGCGACGAGCAGTACTTC
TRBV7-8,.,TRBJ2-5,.,CASSLGSKETQYF,TGTGCCAGCAGCTTAGGCTCGAAAGAGACCCAGTACTTC
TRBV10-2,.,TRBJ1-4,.,CASSDLSPGSEKLFF,TGCGCCAGCAGCGACCTTTCTCCGGGGAGCGAAAAACTGTTTTTT
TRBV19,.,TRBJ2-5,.,CASTPRRLPGETQYF,TGTGCCAGTACTCCCCGCCGACTCCCAGGCGAGACCCAGTACTTC
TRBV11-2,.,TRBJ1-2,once,CASSSLRDGYTF,TGTGCCAGCAGCTCCCTGAGAGATGGCTACACCTTC
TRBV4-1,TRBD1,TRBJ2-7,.,CASSQGGGIPNYEQYF,TGCGCCAGCAGCCAAGGAGGGGGCATCCCCAACTACGAGCAGTACTTC
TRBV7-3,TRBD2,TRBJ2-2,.,CASSLTGGDTGELFF,TGTGCCAGCAGCTTAACCGGGGGGGACACCGGGGAGCTGTTTTTT
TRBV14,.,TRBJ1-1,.,CASSLARDLNTEAFF,TGTGCCAGCAGCCTCGCTCGGGATTTGAACACTGAAGCTTTCTTT
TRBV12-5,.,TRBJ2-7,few,CASTGVSYEQYF,TGTGCCTCGACGGGGGTTTCCTACGAGCAGTACTTC
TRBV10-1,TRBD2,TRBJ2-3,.,CASAFSGATDTQYF,TGCGCCAGCGCCTTTAGCGGGGCCACAGATACGCAGTATTTT
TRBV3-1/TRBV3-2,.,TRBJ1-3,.,CASSQAGIGNTIYF,TGTGCCAGCAGCCAAGCAGGGATCGGAAACACCATATATTTT
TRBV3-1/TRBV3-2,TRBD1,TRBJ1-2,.,CASSQGYAGRGLGYTF,TGTGCCAGCAGCCAAGGTTACGCGGGCAGGGGGCTCGGCTACACCTTC
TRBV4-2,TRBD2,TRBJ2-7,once,CASSQGAGLAGVLPGEQYF,TGTGCCAGCAGCCAAGGCGCGGGACTAGCGGGGGTCCTGCCCGGCGAGCAGTACTTC
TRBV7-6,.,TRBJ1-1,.,CASSLGVGGLNTEAFF,TGTGCCAGCAGCTTAGGTGTGGGGGGGCTCAACACTGAAGCTTTCTTT
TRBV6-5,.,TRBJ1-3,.,CASRGLASGNTIYF,TGTGCCAGCAGGGGACTGGCCTCTGGAAACACCATATATTTT
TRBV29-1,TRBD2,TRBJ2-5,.,CSVEDRGREETQYF,TGCAGCGTTGAAGATCGTGGGAGGGAAGAGACCCAGTACTTC
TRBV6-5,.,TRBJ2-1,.,CASSRGAYNEQFF,TGTGCCAGCTCCAGGGGCGCCTACAATGAGCAGTTCTTC
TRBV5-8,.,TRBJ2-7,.,CASSEPGREYEQYF,TGTGCCAGCAGCGAACCGGGACGGGAATACGAGCAGTACTTC
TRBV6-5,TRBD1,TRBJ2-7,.,CASNGWTGGEQYF,TGTGCCAGCAACGGATGGACAGGGGGCGAGCAGTACTTC
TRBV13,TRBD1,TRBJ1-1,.,CASSLPGQGPEAFF,TGTGCCAGCAGCTTACCCGGACAGGGGCCTGAAGCTTTCTTT
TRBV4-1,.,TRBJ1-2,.,CASSHNSRGHGYGYTF,TGCGCCAGCAGCCATAATTCACGGGGACATGGCTATGGCTACACCTTC
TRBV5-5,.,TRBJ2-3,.,CASSLGRTATDTQYF,TGTGCCAGCAGCTTGGGGCGGACCGCCACAGATACGCAGTATTTT
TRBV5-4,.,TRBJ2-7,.,CASSLDPSYEQYF,TGTGCCAGCAGCTTGGACCCCTCCTACGAGCAGTACTTC
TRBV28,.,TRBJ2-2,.,CASSWNTGELFF,TGTGCCAGCAGCTGGAACACCGGGGAGCTGTTTTTT
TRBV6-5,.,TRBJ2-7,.,CASSFLETDYYEQYF,TGTGCCAGCAGTTTCTTGGAAACTGACTACTACGAGCAGTACTTC
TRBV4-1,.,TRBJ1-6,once,CASSQEGSSPLHF,TGCGCCAGCAGCCAGGAAGGGTCCTCACCCCTCCACTTT
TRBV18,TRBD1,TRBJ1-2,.,CASSPPTGGAGGSYGYTF,TGTGCCAGCTCACCACCGACAGGGGGCGCGGGGGGTAGCTATGGCTACACCTTC
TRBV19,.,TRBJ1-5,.,CASSIDRGRNQPQHF,TGTGCCAGTAGTATAGATCGGGGGCGGAATCAGCCCCAGCATTTT
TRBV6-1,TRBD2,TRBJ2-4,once,CASSGLAGGGKNIQYF,TGTGCCAGCAGTGGACTAGCGGGGGGGGGCAAAAACATTCAGTACTTC
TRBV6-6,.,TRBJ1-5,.,CASSSAGNGGNQPQHF,TGTGCCAGCAGTTCGGCCGGGAATGGGGGCAATCAGCCCCAGCATTTT
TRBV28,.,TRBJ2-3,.,CASSSPASGSTDTQYF,TGTGCCAGCAGCTCGCCAGCCAGCGGGAGCACAGATACGCAGTATTTT
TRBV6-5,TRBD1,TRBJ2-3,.,CASSYRDSITDTQYF,TGTGCCAGCAGTTATAGGGACAGTATAACAGATACGCAGTATTTT
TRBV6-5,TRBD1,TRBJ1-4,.,CASRGQGVSEKLFF,TGTGCCAGCAGGGGACAGGGGGTTAGTGAAAAACTGTTTTTT
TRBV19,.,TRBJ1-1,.,CASSIVNPGQMNTEAFF,TGTGCCAGTAGTATAGTCAATCCCGGACAGATGAACACTGAAGCTTTCTTT